This T cell receptor beta chain was obtained from a study of T cell changes during pregnancy in multiple sclerosis. Profiled with immunoSEQ multiplex PCR; TCRdb holds only in-frame clones, not every one. The sample shows about 57,000 clones, roughly 90% of them seen only once. The sample in question was peripheral blood, obtained after pregnancy. The origin of this receptor is a female donor in good health, enrolled as a control in a pregnancy study.

The CDR3, as DNA: TGTGCCAGCAGCCTAGGACAGGGACCCTACAATGAGCAGTTCTTC. This codes for CASSLGQGPYNEQFF. The chain combines TRBV5-4 with TRBJ2-1; 8 bases fit TRBD1. The junction had 5 bases not matched to a gene; V was cut back by 4 bases and J by 2 bases. The CDR3 runs to 15 residues. Germline V gene data show CDR1 as SGHNT and CDR2 as YYREEE (reference sequence). Based on the CDR3 plus reference TRBV5-4 and TRBJ2-1, the full variable domain is ETGVTQSPTHLIKTRGQQVTLRCSSQSGHNTVSWYQQALGQGPQFIFQYYREEENGRGNFPPRFSGLQFPNYSSELNVNALELDDSALYLCASSLGQGPYNEQFFGPGTRLTVL.